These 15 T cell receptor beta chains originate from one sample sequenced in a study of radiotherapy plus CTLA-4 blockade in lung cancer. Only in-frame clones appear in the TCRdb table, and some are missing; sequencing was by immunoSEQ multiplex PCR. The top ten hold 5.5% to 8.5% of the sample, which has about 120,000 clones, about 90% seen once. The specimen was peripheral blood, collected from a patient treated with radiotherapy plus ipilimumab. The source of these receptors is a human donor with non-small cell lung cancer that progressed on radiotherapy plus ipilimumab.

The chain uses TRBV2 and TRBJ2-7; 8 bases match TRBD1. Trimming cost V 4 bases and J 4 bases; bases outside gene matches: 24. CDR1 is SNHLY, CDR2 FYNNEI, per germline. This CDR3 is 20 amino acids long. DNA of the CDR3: TGTGCCAGCAGTGCTCAGGGGGCGCTAGGGTTTCTCGTTGCCTTGTACGAGCAGTACTTC. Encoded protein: CASSAQGALGFLVALYEQYF.

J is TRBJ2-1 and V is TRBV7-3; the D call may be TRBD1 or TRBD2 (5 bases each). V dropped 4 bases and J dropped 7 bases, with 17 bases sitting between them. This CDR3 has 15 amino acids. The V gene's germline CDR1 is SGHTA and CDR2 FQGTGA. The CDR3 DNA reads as TGTGCCAGCAGCTCAACCGGGACCTGGGGTAATGAGCAGTTCTTC. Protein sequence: CASSSTGTWGNEQFF.

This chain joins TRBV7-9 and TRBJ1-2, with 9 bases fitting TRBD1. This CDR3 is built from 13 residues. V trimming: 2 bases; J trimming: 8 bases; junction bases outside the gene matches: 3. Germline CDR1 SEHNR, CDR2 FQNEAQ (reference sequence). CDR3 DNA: TGTGCCAGCAGCTTACGGGACAGGGACGGCTACACCTTC. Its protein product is CASSLRDRDGYTF.

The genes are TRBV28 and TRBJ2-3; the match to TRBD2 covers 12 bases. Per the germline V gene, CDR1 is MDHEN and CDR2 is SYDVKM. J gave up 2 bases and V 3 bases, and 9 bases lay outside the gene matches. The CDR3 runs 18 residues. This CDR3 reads CASSFGTSGSYTTDTQYF. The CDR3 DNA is TGTGCCAGCAGTTTCGGGACTAGCGGGTCTTATACCACAGATACGCAGTATTTT. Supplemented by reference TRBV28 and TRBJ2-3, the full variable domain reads DVKVTQSSRYLVKRTGEKVFLECVQDMDHENMFWYRQDPGLGLRLIYFSYDVKMKEKGDIPEGYSVSREKKERFSLILESASTNQTSMYLCASSFGTSGSYTTDTQYFGPGTRLTVL.

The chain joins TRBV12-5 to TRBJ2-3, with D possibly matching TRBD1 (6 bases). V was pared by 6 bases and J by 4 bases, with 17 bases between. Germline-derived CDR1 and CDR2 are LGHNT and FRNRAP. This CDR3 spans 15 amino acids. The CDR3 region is CASGPNRVGPDTQYF. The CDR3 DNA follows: TGTGCTAGTGGCCCTAACAGGGTTGGGCCAGATACGCAGTATTTT.

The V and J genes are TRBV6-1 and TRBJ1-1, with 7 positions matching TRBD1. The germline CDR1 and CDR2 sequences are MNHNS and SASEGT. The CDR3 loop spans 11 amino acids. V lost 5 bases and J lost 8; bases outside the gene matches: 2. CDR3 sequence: CASSRTGEAFF. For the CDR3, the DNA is TGTGCCAGCAGTAGGACAGGAGAAGCTTTCTTT.

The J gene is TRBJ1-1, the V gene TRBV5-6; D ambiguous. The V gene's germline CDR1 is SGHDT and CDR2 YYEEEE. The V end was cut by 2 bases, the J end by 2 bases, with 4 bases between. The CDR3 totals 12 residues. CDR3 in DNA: TGTGCCAGCAGCTTTTCCAACACTGAAGCTTTCTTT. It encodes CASSFSNTEAFF.

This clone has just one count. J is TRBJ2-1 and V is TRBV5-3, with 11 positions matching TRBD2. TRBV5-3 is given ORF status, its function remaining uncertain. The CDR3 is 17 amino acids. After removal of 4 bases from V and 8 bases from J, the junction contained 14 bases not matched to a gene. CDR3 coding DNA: TGTGCCAGAAGCCCCCGACTAGCGGGAATGGGACGAGATGAGCAGTTCTTC. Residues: CARSPRLAGMGRDEQFF.

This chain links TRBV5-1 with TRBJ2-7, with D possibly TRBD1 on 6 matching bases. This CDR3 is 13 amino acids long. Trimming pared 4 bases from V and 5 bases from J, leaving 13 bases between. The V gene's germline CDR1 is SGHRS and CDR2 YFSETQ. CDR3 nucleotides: TGCGCCAGCAGCACCGGGACAACTCACGAGCAGTACTTC. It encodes CASSTGTTHEQYF. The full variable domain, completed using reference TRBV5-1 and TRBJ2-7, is KAGVTQTPRYLIKTRGQQVTLSCSPISGHRSVSWYQQTPGQGLQFLFEYFSETQRNKGNFPGRFSGRQFSNSRSEMNVSTLELGDSALYLCASSTGTTHEQYFGPGTRLTVT.

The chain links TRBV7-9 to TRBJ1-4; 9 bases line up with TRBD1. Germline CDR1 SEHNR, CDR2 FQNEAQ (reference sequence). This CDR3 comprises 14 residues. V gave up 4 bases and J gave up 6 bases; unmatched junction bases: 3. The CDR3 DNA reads TGTGCCAGCAGCTCGGGACAGGGATATGAAAAACTGTTTTTT. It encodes CASSSGQGYEKLFF.

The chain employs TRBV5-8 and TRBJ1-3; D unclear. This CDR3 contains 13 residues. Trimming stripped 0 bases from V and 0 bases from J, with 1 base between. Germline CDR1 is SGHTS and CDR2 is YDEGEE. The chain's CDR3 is CASSLGSGNTIYF. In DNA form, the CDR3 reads TGTGCCAGCAGCTTGGGCTCTGGAAACACCATATATTTT.

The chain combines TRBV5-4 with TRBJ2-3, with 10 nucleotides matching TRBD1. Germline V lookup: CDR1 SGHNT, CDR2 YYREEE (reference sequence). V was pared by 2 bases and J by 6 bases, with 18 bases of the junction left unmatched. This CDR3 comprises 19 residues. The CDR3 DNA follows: TGTGCCAGCAGCTTAAGTTTCGGTCGAGCGACAGGGGGCTCTGATACGCAGTATTTT. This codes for CASSLSFGRATGGSDTQYF.

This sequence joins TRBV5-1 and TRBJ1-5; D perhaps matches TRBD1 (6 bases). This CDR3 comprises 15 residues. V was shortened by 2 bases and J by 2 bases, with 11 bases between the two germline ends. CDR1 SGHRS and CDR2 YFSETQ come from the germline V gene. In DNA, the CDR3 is TGCGCCAGCAGCTTCGGGGGCGAAGGCAATCAGCCCCAGCATTTT. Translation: CASSFGGEGNQPQHF.

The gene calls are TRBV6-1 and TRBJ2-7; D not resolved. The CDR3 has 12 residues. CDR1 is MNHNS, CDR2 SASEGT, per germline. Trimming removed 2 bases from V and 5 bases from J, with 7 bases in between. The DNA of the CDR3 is TGTGCCAGCAGTGAACTGGCGAACGAGCAGTACTTC. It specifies CASSELANEQYF.

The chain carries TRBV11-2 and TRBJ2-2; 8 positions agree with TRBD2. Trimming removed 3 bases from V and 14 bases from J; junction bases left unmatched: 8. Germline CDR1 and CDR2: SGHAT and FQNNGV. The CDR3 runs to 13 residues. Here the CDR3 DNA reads TGTGCCAGCAGCTTTCGGGAGGGCGTTTCCCTGTTTTTT. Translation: CASSFREGVSLFF. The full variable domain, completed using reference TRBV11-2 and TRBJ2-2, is EAGVAQSPRYKIIEKRQSVAFWCNPISGHATLYWYQQILGQGPKLLIQFQNNGVVDDSQLPKDRFSAERLKGVDSTLKIQPAKLEDSAVYLCASSFREGVSLFFGEGSRLTVL.